This TCR beta chain derives from a study of STAT3 mutations in large granular lymphocyte leukemia (dated by TCRdb to between 2018 and 2021). About the investigation overall: About half of the T-LGLL patients who underwent longitudinal sequencing carried canonical activating STAT3 mutations. One or more immunosuppressive therapy regimens were given to more than half of T-LGLL patients, and hematologic response was seen in under 50% of the treated patients. To reconstruct clonal hierarchy and dynamics, serial deep sequencing of TCRbeta CDR3 and STAT3 was performed in patients with T-cell large granular lymphocyte leukemia. From an initial cohort of hundreds of LGL patients, around 17 representative T-LGLL cases were chosen for longitudinal sequencing of TCRbeta and STAT3. A couple of patients with natural killer LGL leukemia were also sequenced longitudinally as controls within the study. Each patient was sequenced at an average of about 3.6 time points, ranging from 2 to 8 samplings.

Points the paper makes about the study in general: In about 30% of the 18 patients, TCR clonotype switching occurred after therapy, and every newly emerging clone was STAT3 wild type. Every T-LGLL patient showed at least one immunodominant TCRbeta clonotype, and about half showed multiple immunodominant subclonotypes. The linking of therapy response to changes in TCR clonal burden was complicated by variable intervals between samplings and differing treatment regimens. Because no samples were available when a clone first appeared, clonal expansion was inferred from samplings taken at other points. Persisting codominant clonotypes in some patients meant a small but highly pathogenic clone may have been missed. In several patients, dominant TCR clone burden exceeded STAT3 mutant burden, suggesting STAT3 mutation arose secondarily within a pre-expanded clone.

The same DNA, extracted from blood mononuclear cells, served for both the TCR sequencing and the STAT3 sequencing. V drops 2 bases and J drops 3 bases, leaving 10 bases in between. There are 13 amino acids in the CDR3, from cysteine to phenylalanine inclusive. Just the 39-base CDR3 DNA is kept, in frame starting at base 1. CDR1 GTSNPN and CDR2 SVGIG are derived from the germline V gene (reference sequence). As to this clone: Its specific antigen is unknown. Base-call qualities are not available, and no considerably larger clone is one nucleotide away.

TCRbeta libraries were sequenced on an Illumina MiSeq, averaging about 40,773 productive templates per sample. Using multiplex PCR amplification, the immunoSEQ assay generated the TCRbeta CDR3 libraries. Per the source publication's procedure: Following a previously defined approach, repertoire diversity was calculated, and values close to 0 point to extremely monoclonal samples. The clones in this table, taken by TCRdb from immuneACCESS, are in-frame only. Not every clone is retained; where verified, under half of the shortfall comes from an unresolved V gene, and the cause of the rest is unknown. The DNA was the basis for D and trimming; V, J and clone size are from that table. The sample yields approximately 22,000 clones; roughly 93% were counted once. Of the sample, about 6.8% falls within the top ten clones.

This chain is built from TRBV30 and TRBJ1-2; no confident D gene assignment can be made. The sequenced material came from peripheral blood mononuclear cells. The TCR originated in a middle-aged man with T-cell large granular lymphocyte leukemia. Some clones in this sample may be carry-over from other donors' samples. The age is the age at diagnosis. The bases are TGTGCCTGGAGTCCCAGGACCTACTATGGCTACACCTTC. Its product reads: CAWSPRTYYGYTF.